This entry features one T cell receptor beta chain sequence. These data come from a study of T-cell reconstitution after alpha-beta-depleted transplantation in children. The CDR3 runs to 15 residues. Germline loops: CDR1 SGDLS, CDR2 YYNGEE. Trimming pared 0 bases from V and 7 bases from J, leaving 17 bases between. Unique molecular identifiers tagged the TCRbeta library. Each CDR3 protein gets one entry after TCRdb re-called the PCR reads with MiXCR. The table records about 420,000 distinct CDR3 sequences, about a tenth of them present only once. The origin of this receptor is a human donor who donated a stem cell graft to a child with acute myeloid leukemia. The sample here was PBMCs from the stem cell graft donor, taken from the stem cell graft. The chain employs TRBV9 and TRBJ2-7; D not resolved. CDR3 amino acids: CASSVGTAPSSEQYF. DNA for the CDR3: TGTGCCAGCAGCGTAGGAACAGCGCCCAGCTCGGAGCAGTACTTC.